This T cell receptor (beta chain) is drawn from a study of glioma-infiltrating T cells after dendritic cell vaccination. TCRdb's table, derived via immunoSEQ multiplex PCR, lists solely in-frame clones and lacks some. The sample records tens of thousands of clones, 65% to 90% being singletons. J was trimmed by 9 bases and V by 7 bases; bases with no gene match: 11. The CDR3 extends over 15 amino acids. From germline, CDR1 is SGHRS and CDR2 YFSETQ. Sample: blood, taken before dendritic cell vaccination. J is TRBJ2-1 and V is TRBV5-1; TRBD1 agrees at 12 bases. This TCR was sampled from a human donor with glioblastoma. This CDR3 is CASGGQGAISGEQFF. Written as DNA, the CDR3 is TGCGCCAGCGGGGGACAGGGGGCTATCTCTGGTGAGCAGTTCTTC.